This T cell receptor (beta chain) was observed in a study of blood T cell repertoires in COVID-19. Turning to the study itself: COVID-19 samples from acute and convalescent phases originated in the United States, Italy and Spain. From T cells, B-cell-depleted T cells, or PBMCs came the material, which was cDNA or gDNA.

The trim removed 4 bases at V and 0 bases at J, leaving 8 bases unmatched. There are 17 residues in the CDR3. Germline CDR1 and CDR2: SGHNT and YENEEA. During active infection, Seattle patients enrolled and were then monitored through disease. This clone has a handful of counts. Original handling: How many nucleated cells were present was estimated from reference gene primer amplification. The repertoire was sequenced with immunoSEQ multiplex PCR; TCRdb's copy has only in-frame clones and lacks some. V, J and clone size are taken as reported in that table, and D and trimming were inferred from the DNA itself. The sample lists 9,000 to 15,000 clones; around 71% were seen once.

The rearrangement links TRBV11-3 to TRBJ1-3, with 8 bases aligning to TRBD1. Sample: peripheral blood. This sequence was found in a man in his 60s with COVID-19, enrolled during active disease. CDR3: CASSSLDRASSGNTIYF. DNA for the CDR3: TGTGCCAGCAGCTCCTTGGACAGGGCCTCCTCTGGAAACACCATATATTTT.